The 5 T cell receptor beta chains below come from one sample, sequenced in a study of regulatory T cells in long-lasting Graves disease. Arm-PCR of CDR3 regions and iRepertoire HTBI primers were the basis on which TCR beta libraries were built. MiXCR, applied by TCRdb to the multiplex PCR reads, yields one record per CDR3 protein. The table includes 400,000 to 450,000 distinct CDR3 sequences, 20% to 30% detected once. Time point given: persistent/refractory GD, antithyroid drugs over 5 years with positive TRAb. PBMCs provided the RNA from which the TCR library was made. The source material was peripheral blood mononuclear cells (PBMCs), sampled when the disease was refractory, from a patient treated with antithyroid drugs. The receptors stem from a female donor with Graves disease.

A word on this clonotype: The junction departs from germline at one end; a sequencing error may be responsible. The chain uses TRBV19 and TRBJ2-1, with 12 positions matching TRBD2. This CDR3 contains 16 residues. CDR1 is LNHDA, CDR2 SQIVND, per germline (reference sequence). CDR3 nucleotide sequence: TGTGCCGGTAGTAAGACTAGCGGGAGAGGTGACAATGAGCAGTTCTTC. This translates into CAGSKTSGRGDNEQFF.

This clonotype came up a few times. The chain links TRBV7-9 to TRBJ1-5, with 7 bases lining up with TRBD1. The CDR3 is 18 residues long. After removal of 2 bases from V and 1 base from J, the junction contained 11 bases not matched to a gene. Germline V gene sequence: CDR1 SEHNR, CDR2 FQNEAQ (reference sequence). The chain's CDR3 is CASSLTGANLGSNQPQHF. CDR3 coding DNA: TGTGCCAGCAGCTTAACAGGGGCCAACCTTGGAAGCAATCAGCCCCAGCATTTT.

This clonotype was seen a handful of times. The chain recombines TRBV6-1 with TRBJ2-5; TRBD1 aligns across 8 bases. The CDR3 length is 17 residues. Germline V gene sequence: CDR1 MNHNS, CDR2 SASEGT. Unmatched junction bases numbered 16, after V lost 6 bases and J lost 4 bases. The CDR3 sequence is CASSFIPGGLKPETQYF. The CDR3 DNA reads TGTGCCAGCAGCTTCATACCAGGGGGCCTAAAACCAGAGACCCAGTACTTC.

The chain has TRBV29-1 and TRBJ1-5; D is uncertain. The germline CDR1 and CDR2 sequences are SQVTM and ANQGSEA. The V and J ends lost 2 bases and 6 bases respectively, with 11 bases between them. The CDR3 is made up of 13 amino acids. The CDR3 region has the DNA TGCAGCGTTGAATTTCAGGTGGGTCAGCCCCAGCATTTT. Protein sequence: CSVEFQVGQPQHF.

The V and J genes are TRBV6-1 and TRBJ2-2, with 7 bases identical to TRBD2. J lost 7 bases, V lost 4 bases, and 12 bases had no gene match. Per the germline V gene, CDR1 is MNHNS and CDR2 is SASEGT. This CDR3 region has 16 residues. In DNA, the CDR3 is TGTGCCAGCAGTGCCGCCGCGGGAGTAAAGGGCGGGGAGCTGTTTTTT. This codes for CASSAAAGVKGGELFF.